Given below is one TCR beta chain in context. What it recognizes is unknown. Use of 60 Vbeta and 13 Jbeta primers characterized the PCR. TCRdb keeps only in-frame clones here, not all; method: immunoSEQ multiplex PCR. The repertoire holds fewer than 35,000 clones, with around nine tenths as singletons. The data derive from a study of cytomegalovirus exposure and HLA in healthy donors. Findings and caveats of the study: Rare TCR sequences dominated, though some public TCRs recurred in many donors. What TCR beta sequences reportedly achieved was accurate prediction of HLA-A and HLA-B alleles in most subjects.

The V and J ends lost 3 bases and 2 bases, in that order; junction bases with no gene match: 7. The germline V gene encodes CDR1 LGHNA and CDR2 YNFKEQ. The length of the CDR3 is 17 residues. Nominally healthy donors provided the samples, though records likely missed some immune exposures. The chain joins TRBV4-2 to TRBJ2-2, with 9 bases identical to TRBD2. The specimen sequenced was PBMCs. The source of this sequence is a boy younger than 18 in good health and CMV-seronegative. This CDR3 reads CASSHRLAGTNTGELFF. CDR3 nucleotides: TGTGCCAGCAGCCATCGGCTAGCGGGGACCAACACCGGGGAGCTGTTTTTT.